This T cell receptor beta chain came from a study of cytomegalovirus exposure and HLA in healthy donors. Study-level points and caveats: CMV serostatus was the sole immune exposure information available.

Germline V CDR1 and CDR2: SQVTM, ANQGSEA. The CDR3 is 12 amino acids. V lost 7 bases and J 5 bases, leaving 14 bases between the germline ends. With respect to this clone: Its antigen is not identified.

The PCR contained 60 Vbeta and 13 Jbeta primers. Repertoires were generated with immunoSEQ multiplex PCR, while TCRdb's copy carries only in-frame clones and drops some. The sample yields around 85,000 clones, around 80% seen once. The chain couples TRBV29-1 to TRBJ2-5; D call uncertain. Sequencing was done on a sample of PBMCs. This receptor was obtained from a male donor in good health and CMV-seronegative. The DNA for the CDR3 is TGCAGCGGCATATTGGGCCAGGAGACCCAGTACTTC. The encoded protein is CSGILGQETQYF. The full variable domain, completed using reference TRBV29-1 and TRBJ2-5, is SAVISQKPSRDICQRGTSLTIQCQVDSQVTMMFWYRQQPGQSLTLIATANQGSEATYESGFVIDKFPISRPNLTFSTLTVSNMSPEDSSIYLCSGILGQETQYFGPGTRLLVL.